The clone carrying this T cell receptor beta chain was found a few times. What it binds is unknown. V was trimmed by 5 bases and J by 4 bases, leaving 15 bases between them. The CDR3 contains 13 residues. Germline assignment: CDR1 DFQATT and CDR2 SNEGSKA (reference sequence). The entry originates in a study of beta chain bispecific antibodies for T cell cancers. Study in general: Surviving healthy donor T cells from leukemia-line and bispecific antibody cocultures were TRBV-sequenced for family depletion.

Study conclusions and caveats: The leukemia cells, rather than normal T cells, gave most of the targeted TRBV signal.

TCRdb re-called the 5' RACE reads through MiXCR, storing one row per CDR3 protein. The table includes 20,000 to 25,000 distinct CDR3 sequences, around 2.4% detected once. T cells were expanded from blood mononuclear cells for around three days with anti-CD3 OKT3 or CD3/CD28 beads. J is TRBJ2-7 and V is TRBV20-1, with D possibly being TRBD2 (6 bases). Sequencing used healthy donor T cells cultured with leukemia cells. The source of this sequence is a human donor in good health. Some clones in this sample may be carry-over from other donors' samples. This CDR3 reads CSAERDSSYEQYF. For the CDR3, the DNA is TGCAGTGCTGAGAGGGACTCCTCATACGAGCAGTACTTC.